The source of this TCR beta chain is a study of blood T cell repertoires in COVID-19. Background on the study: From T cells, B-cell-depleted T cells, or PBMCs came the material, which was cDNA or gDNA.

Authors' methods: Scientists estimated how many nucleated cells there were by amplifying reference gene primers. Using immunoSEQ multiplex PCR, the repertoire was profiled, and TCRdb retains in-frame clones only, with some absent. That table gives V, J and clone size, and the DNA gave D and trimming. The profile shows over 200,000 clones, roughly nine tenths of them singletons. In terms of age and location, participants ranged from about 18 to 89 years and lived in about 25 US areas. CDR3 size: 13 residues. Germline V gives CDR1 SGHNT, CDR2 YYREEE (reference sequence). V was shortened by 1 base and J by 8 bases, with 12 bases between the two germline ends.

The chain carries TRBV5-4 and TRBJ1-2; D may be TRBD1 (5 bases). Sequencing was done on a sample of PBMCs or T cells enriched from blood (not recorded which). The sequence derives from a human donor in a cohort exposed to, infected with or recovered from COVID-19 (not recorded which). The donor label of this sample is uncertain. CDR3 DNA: TGTGCCAGCAGCTTGATGGGGGGAAGAGGCTACACCTTC. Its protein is CASSLMGGRGYTF.